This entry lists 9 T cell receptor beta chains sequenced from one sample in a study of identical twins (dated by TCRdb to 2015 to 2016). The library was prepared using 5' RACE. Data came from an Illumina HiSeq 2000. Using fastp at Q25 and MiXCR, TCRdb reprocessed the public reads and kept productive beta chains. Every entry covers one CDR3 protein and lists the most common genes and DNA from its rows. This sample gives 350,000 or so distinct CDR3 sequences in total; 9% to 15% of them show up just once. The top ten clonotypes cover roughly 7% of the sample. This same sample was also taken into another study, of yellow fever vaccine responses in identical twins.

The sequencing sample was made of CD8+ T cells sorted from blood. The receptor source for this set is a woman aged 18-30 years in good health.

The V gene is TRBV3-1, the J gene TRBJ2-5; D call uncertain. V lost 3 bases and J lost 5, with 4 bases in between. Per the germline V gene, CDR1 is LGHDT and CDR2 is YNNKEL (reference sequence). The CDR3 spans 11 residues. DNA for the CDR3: TGTGCCAGCAGCCATTGGGAGACCCAGTACTTC. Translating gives CASSHWETQYF.

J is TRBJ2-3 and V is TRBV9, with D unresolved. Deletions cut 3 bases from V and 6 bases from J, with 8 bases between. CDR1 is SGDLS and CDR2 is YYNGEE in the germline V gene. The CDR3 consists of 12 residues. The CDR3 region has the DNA TGTGCCAGCAGCGCCTTTGGGGATACGCAGTATTTT. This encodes CASSAFGDTQYF.

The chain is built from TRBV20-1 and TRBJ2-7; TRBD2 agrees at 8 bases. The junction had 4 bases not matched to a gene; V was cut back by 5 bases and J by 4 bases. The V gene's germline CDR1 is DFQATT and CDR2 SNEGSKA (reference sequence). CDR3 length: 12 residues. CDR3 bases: TGCAGTGCTCGGACTAGCAAGTACGAGCAGTACTTC. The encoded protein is CSARTSKYEQYF.

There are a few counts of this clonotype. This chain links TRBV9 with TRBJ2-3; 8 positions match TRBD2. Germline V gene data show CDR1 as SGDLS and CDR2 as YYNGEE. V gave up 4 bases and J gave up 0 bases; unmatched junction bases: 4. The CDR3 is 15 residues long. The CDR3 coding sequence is TGTGCCAGCAGCAGTAGCGGGATAAGCACAGATACGCAGTATTTT. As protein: CASSSSGISTDTQYF.

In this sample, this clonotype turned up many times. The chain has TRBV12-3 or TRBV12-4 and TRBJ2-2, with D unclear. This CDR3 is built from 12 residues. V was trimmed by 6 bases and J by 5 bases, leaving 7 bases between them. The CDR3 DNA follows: TGTGCCAGCAGCCAAGAAACCGGGGAGCTGTTTTTT. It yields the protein CASSQETGELFF.

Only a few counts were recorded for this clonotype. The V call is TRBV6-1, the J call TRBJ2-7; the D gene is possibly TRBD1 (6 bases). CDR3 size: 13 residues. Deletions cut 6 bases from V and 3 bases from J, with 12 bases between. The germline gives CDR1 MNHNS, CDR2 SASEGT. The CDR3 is CASRKTGIYEQYV. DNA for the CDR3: TGTGCCAGCAGGAAAACAGGGATCTACGAGCAGTACGTC.

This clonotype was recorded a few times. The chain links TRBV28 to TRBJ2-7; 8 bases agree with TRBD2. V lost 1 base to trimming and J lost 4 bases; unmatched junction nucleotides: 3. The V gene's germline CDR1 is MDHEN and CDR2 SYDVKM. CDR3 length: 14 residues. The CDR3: CASSLLGLVYEQYF. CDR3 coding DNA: TGTGCCAGCAGTTTATTGGGACTAGTATACGAGCAGTACTTC.

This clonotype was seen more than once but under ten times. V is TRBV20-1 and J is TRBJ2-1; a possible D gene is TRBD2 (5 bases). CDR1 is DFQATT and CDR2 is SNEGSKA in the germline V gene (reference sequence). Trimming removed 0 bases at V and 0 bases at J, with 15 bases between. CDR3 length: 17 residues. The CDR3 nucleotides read TGCAGTGCTAGAGATGAGGGCCTTTTAAGCTCCTACAATGAGCAGTTCTTC. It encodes CSARDEGLLSSYNEQFF.

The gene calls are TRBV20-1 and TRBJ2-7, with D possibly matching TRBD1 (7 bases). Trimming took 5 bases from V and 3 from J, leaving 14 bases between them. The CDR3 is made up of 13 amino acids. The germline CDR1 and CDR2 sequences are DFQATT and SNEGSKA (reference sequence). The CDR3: CSAFNRGGYEQYF. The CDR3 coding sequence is TGCAGTGCTTTTAACAGGGGAGGCTACGAGCAGTACTTC.